The entry below describes one T cell receptor beta chain. Its antigen is still unknown. Trimming left V 2 bases short and J 8 bases short, with 12 bases between. Germline CDR1 SGHNT, CDR2 YENEEA. CDR3 size: 14 residues. Full-length variable regions came from constant-region reverse primers plus semi-nested Nested Universal Primer A PCR. Each CDR3 protein is one row after TCRdb ran MiXCR on the 5' RACE reads. The table shows some 44,000 distinct CDR3 sequences, with roughly a fifth occurring only once. The sorted Tregs were CD4+CD25+CD127-/low cells. Study-level points and caveats: The TCR gene usage of tumor memory CD4+ T cells clustered together with blood and lymph node memory CD4+ cells and with lymph node naive CD4+ cells.

Material for sequencing was Tregs sorted from blood. The receptor was derived from a female donor with breast cancer. The chain couples TRBV11-3 to TRBJ2-2; D not certain. Written as DNA, the CDR3 is TGTGCCAGCAGCTTAAGTTCGGCGCAGGGGGAGCTGTTTTTT. Amino acids: CASSLSSAQGELFF.